This T cell receptor (beta chain) was sequenced for a study of Ad26.COV2.S vaccination and SARS-CoV-2 variants. Germline CDR1 reads MNHEY; CDR2 reads SMNVEV (reference sequence). This CDR3 region has 14 residues. V was pared by 6 bases and J by 1 base, with 12 bases between. Using immunoSEQ multiplex PCR, the repertoire was profiled, and TCRdb retains in-frame clones only, with some absent. The table lists roughly 400,000 clones, about nine tenths of them singletons, with around 1.8% in the top ten. Treatment given: around 19 received Ad26.COV2.S at low or high dose, single or two shots; roughly 5 received placebo; per-sample allocation not given. Collection of samples fell on day 63 after the first vaccine or placebo injection. An Ad26 vector expressing Wuhan-strain SARS-CoV-2 spike constituted the vaccine.

Material: peripheral blood, obtained in a trial of Ad26.COV2.S vaccine versus placebo. This TCR derives from a person between 18 and 60 years old who received the Ad26.COV2.S COVID-19 vaccine or a placebo. The chain uses TRBV27 and TRBJ1-2; unclear D gene. Written as DNA, the CDR3 is TGTGCCAGCAGGCCGATGGGGAATAACTATGGCTACACCTTC. Amino acid sequence: CASRPMGNNYGYTF.